These 12 T cell receptor beta chains originate from one sample sequenced in a study of beta chain features in type 1 diabetes. Every isolated RNA sample was fully reverse transcribed, so sequencing captured expressed TCRB transcripts. Using immunoSEQ multiplex PCR, the repertoire was profiled, and TCRdb retains in-frame clones only, with some absent. In the table there are around 500,000 clones, about 10% of which are singletons. Sequencing was performed on naive CD4+ T cells from blood. The receptors stem from a woman under 30 in good health.

The chain carries TRBV5-4 and TRBJ1-4, with TRBD1 identical over 10 bases. The length of the CDR3 is 16 residues. Germline V lookup: CDR1 SGHNT, CDR2 YYREEE (reference sequence). V trimming: 4 bases; J trimming: 7 bases; junction bases outside the gene matches: 10. CDR3 bases: TGTGCCAGCAGCCGGGACAGGGGAGGCCCGGGTGAAAAACTGTTTTTT. As protein: CASSRDRGGPGEKLFF.

In its sample, this clone was seen a few times. The genes are TRBV6-6 and TRBJ2-7; no definite D call. This CDR3 spans 14 amino acids. Trimming pared 2 bases from V and 3 bases from J, leaving 11 bases between. Germline V CDR1 and CDR2: MNHNY, SVGAGI (reference sequence). CDR3 bases: TGTGCCAGCAGTTACGGTGGCTCCGACTACGAGCAGTACGTC. As protein: CASSYGGSDYEQYV.

In this sample, this clone turned up a few times. This chain connects TRBV29-1 to TRBJ2-5; D is perhaps TRBD1 (5 bases). V lost 7 bases to trimming and J lost 5 bases, with 14 bases between them. Germline CDR1 reads SQVTM; CDR2 reads ANQGSEA. The CDR3 extends over 12 amino acids. This CDR3 reads CSATQGAETQYF. DNA for the CDR3: TGCAGCGCCACGCAGGGTGCGGAGACCCAGTACTTC. The full variable domain, completed using reference TRBV29-1 and TRBJ2-5, is SAVISQKPSRDICQRGTSLTIQCQVDSQVTMMFWYRQQPGQSLTLIATANQGSEATYESGFVIDKFPISRPNLTFSTLTVSNMSPEDSSIYLCSATQGAETQYFGPGTRLLVL.

The rearrangement uses TRBV18 and TRBJ1-2; no firm D call. The V end lost 2 bases, the J end lost 0 bases, and 7 bases lay between the germline ends. CDR3 length: 14 residues. Germline V lookup: CDR1 KGHSH, CDR2 LQKENI. CDR3 protein: CASSPIATNYGYTF. The CDR3 DNA sequence: TGTGCCAGCTCACCAATCGCAACTAACTATGGCTACACCTTC.

The table lists this clone with a few counts. The chain combines TRBV9 with TRBJ2-5; D is undetermined. The germline V gene has CDR1 SGDLS and CDR2 YYNGEE. The length of the CDR3 is 13 residues. Deletions cut 4 bases from V and 5 bases from J, with 12 bases between. The CDR3 DNA follows: TGTGCCAGCAGCTCCTACGCGGTGGAGACCCAGTACTTC. Translation gives CASSSYAVETQYF.

The sample holds a few counts of this clone. The chain is built from TRBV7-2 and TRBJ2-4; 7 nucleotides agree with TRBD1. Per the germline V gene, CDR1 is SGHTA and CDR2 is FQGNSA. The trim removed 0 bases at V and 0 bases at J, leaving 17 bases unmatched. The CDR3 has 21 residues. CDR3 coding DNA: TGTGCCAGCAGCTTAGCCCAACCGGGACAGTTTACCAAACTAGCCAAAAACATTCAGTACTTC. This encodes CASSLAQPGQFTKLAKNIQYF.

The chain uses TRBV18 and TRBJ2-3; no clear D. The CDR3 covers 14 residues. Per the germline V gene, CDR1 is KGHSH and CDR2 is LQKENI. V shed 6 bases and J shed 7 bases, with 17 bases lying between them. The CDR3: CASSPSWQPNTQYF. The CDR3 coding sequence is TGTGCCAGCTCCCCCTCGTGGCAGCCAAATACGCAGTATTTT.

The chain carries TRBV7-2 and TRBJ1-2, with unresolved D. Trimming removed 5 bases from V and 3 bases from J, with 13 bases in between. The CDR3 is 14 amino acids. Germline lookup yields CDR1 SGHTA and CDR2 FQGNSA. CDR3 amino acids: CASSLRSGDYGYTF. The CDR3 DNA is TGTGCCAGCAGCCTAAGGTCGGGAGACTATGGCTACACCTTC.

This chain uses TRBV7-9 with TRBJ2-1; the D gene is possibly TRBD2 (7 bases). Per the germline V gene, CDR1 is SEHNR and CDR2 is FQNEAQ (reference sequence). Trimming pared 10 bases from V and 9 bases from J, leaving 10 bases between. The CDR3 is made up of 10 amino acids. The CDR3 reads CATGGREQFF. CDR3 sequence (DNA): TGTGCCACGGGGGGCCGTGAGCAGTTCTTC.

The chain recombines TRBV30 with TRBJ2-2, with D perhaps TRBD1 (6 bases). Trimming removed 8 bases from V and 2 bases from J, with 15 bases in between. The CDR3 contains 14 residues. Germline loops: CDR1 GTSNPN, CDR2 SVGIG (reference sequence). CDR3 protein: CARASRGNTGELFF. The CDR3 coding sequence is TGTGCCCGCGCGAGCAGGGGCAACACCGGGGAGCTGTTTTTT.

The chain joins TRBV13 to TRBJ2-3; D is unresolved. This CDR3 region has 13 residues. Germline V gene data show CDR1 as PRHDT and CDR2 as FYEKMQ (reference sequence). Deletions cut 1 base from V and 2 bases from J, with 4 bases between. The CDR3 DNA reads TGTGCCAGCAGCTTAGAGCCCACAGATACGCAGTATTTT. Amino acids: CASSLEPTDTQYF.

V usage is TRBV4-3 and J usage is TRBJ1-4, with 7 bases aligning to TRBD1. V lost 4 bases and J lost 6; bases outside the gene matches: 11. CDR1 and CDR2 from the germline V gene are LGHNA and YSLEER. This CDR3 comprises 16 residues. The CDR3 reads CASSPGNRGGDEKLFF. DNA for the CDR3: TGCGCCAGCAGCCCCGGGAACAGGGGCGGAGATGAAAAACTGTTTTTT.